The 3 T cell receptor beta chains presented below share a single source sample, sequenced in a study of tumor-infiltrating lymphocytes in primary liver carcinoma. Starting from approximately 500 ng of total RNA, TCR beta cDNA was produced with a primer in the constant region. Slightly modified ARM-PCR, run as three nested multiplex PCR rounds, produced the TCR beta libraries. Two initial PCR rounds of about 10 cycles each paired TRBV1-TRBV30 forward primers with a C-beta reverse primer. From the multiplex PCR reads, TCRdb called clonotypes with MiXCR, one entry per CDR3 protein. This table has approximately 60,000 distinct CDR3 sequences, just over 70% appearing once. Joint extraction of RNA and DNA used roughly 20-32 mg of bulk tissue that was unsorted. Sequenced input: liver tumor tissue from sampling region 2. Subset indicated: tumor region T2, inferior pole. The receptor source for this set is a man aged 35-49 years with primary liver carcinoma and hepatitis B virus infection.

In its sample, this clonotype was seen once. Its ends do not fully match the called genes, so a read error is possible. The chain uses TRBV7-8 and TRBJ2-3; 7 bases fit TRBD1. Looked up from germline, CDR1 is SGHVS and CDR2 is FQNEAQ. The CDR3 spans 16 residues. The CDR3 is CASTLKGAQNTDTQFF. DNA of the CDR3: TGTGCCAGTACCCTCAAGGGGGCACAGAACACAGATACGCAGTTTTTT.

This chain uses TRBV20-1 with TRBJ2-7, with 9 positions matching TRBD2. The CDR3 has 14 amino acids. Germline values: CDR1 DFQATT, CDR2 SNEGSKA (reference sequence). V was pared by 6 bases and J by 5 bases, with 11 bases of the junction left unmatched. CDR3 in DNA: TGCAGTGCCATTTCCCTAGCGGGAACCCACGAGCAGTACTTC. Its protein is CSAISLAGTHEQYF.

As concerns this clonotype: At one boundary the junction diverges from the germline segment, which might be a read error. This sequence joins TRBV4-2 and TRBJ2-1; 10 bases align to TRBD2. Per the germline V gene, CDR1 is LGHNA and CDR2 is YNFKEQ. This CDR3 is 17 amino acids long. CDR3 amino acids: CASRQEPGLAGDNEQFF. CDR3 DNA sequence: TGTGCCAGCAGACAAGAGCCCGGGCTAGCGGGAGACAATGAGCAGTTCTTC.